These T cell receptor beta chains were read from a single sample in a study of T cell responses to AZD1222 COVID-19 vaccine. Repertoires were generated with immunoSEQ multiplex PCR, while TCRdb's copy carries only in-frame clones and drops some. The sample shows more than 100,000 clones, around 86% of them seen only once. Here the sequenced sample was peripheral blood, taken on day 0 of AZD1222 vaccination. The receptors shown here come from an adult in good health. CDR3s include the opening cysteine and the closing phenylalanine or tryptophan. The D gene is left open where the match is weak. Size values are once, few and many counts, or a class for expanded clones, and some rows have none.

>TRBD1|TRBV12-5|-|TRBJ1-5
CASAGDSDSNQPQHF
TGTGCTAGTGCCGGGGACAGTGATTCTAATCAGCCCCAGCATTTT
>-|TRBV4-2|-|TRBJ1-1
CASSQAVSYGTEAFF
TGTGCCAGCAGCCAAGCGGTCTCCTACGGGACTGAAGCTTTCTTT
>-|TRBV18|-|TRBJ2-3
CASSPVGDTQYF
TGTGCCAGCTCACCAGTGGGGGATACGCAGTATTTT
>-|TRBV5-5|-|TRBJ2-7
CASSLDGYEQYF
TGTGCCAGCAGCCTGGACGGCTACGAGCAGTACTTC
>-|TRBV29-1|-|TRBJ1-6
CSVGQSYNSPLHF
TGCAGCGTTGGGCAATCCTATAATTCACCCCTCCACTTT
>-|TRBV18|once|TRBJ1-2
CASSPATVNYGYTF
TGTGCCAGCTCACCAGCGACAGTAAACTATGGCTACACCTTC
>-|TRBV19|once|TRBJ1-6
CASSIRKPGPVEGFTLHF
TGTGCCAGTAGTATAAGAAAGCCGGGTCCGGTCGAGGGGTTCACCCTCCACTTT
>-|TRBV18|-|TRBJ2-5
CASSPMGQTSSQYF
TGTGCCAGCTCACCTATGGGACAGACTAGTTCCCAGTACTTC
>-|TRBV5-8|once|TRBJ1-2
CASSLAGGGHYGYTF
TGTGCCAGCAGCTTGGCCGGGGGGGGGCACTATGGCTACACCTTC
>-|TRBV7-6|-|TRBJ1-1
CASSPTVLNTEAFF
TGTGCCAGCAGCCCAACAGTGCTGAACACTGAAGCTTTCTTT
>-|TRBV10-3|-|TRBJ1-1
CAISVGGTEAFF
TGTGCCATCAGTGTTGGCGGCACTGAAGCTTTCTTT